The clone carrying this T cell receptor beta chain occurred many times. Its specificity is unknown. The read gets to within 3 residues of the CDR3 end, and the germline J gene fills in the rest. Donors gave roughly 5 to 9 ml heparinized peripheral whole blood. This record comes from a study of T cell clonality in common variable immunodeficiency. Study findings and constraints: CVID subjects showed higher TCRbeta clonality than healthy controls. Compared with controls, CVID subjects had fewer shared TCRbeta clones.

J was trimmed by 6 bases and V by 0 bases; bases with no gene match: 5. The CDR3 has 15 residues. The germline V gene has CDR1 SGHRS and CDR2 YFSETQ. Sequenced by immunoSEQ multiplex PCR; TCRdb stores in-frame clones only, minus some. There are fewer than 70,000 clones in the sample, none observed a single time. The source material was peripheral blood mononuclear cells. The chain recombines TRBV5-1 with TRBJ2-1; 8 bases are a match to TRBD2. This receptor was taken from a person between 18 and 75 years old in good health. The sequenced part of the CDR3 DNA is TGCGCCAGCAGCTTGGCCCGGACTAGCAGCAATGAG. Translating gives CASSLARTSSNE. The CDR3 in its entirety is CASSLARTSSNEQFF.